Listed below are T cell receptor beta chains from one sample, sequenced in a study of T-cell memory formation after mild COVID-19. TCRdb reprocessed the 5' RACE reads with MiXCR, giving one entry per CDR3 protein. The sample includes roughly 250,000 distinct CDR3 sequences, 15% to 20% of them seen just once. The specimen was PBMCs or a T cell subset sorted from them (not recorded which). Source of these receptors: a man aged 18 to 29 who had mild COVID-19 (a few samples of this study predate the infection). Cell type and time point are not known. CDR3s include the opening cysteine and the closing phenylalanine or tryptophan. A D gene is named only where the DNA matches it firmly. Clone size is shown for a subset of rows, as once, few, many or a class of expanded clone.

V gene: TRBV5-1
D gene: .
clone size: .
J gene: TRBJ2-3
CDR3 DNA: TGCGCCAGCAGCCCCCCCGGGGTTTGGGCCACAGATACGCAGTATTTT
CDR3 protein: CASSPPGVWATDTQYF

V gene: TRBV7-3
D gene: .
clone size: .
J gene: TRBJ2-2
CDR3 DNA: TGTGCCAGCAGCCCCCAAGGAGGGAGAAACACCGGGGAGCTGTTTTTT
CDR3 protein: CASSPQGGRNTGELFF

V gene: TRBV6-2/TRBV6-3
D gene: .
clone size: .
J gene: TRBJ1-1
CDR3 DNA: TGTGCCAGCAGTCTACAGGGAGGGGCTGAAGCTTTCTTT
CDR3 protein: CASSLQGGAEAFF

V gene: TRBV4-1
D gene: .
clone size: .
J gene: TRBJ2-1
CDR3 DNA: TGCGCCAGCAGCCAAGAAGCGACAGGCGCCTACAATGAGCAGTTCTTC
CDR3 protein: CASSQEATGAYNEQFF

V gene: TRBV7-2
D gene: .
clone size: few
J gene: TRBJ1-1
CDR3 DNA: TGTGCCAGCAGCGCCCAGGGGCGCAGGACTGAAGCTTTCTTT
CDR3 protein: CASSAQGRRTEAFF

V gene: TRBV4-3
D gene: TRBD2
clone size: few
J gene: TRBJ2-2
CDR3 DNA: TGCGCCAGCAGCCAAGGATGGACTAGCGGGCTAAACACCGGGGAGCTGTTTTTT
CDR3 protein: CASSQGWTSGLNTGELFF

V gene: TRBV7-3
D gene: TRBD2
clone size: .
J gene: TRBJ2-2
CDR3 DNA: TGTGCCAGCGGAGCGGGGCCGAACACCGGGGAGCTGTTTTTT
CDR3 protein: CASGAGPNTGELFF

V gene: TRBV5-5
D gene: .
clone size: few
J gene: TRBJ1-1
CDR3 DNA: TGTGCCAGCAGCAACCCGGGTCTGAACACTGAAGCTTTCTTT
CDR3 protein: CASSNPGLNTEAFF

V gene: TRBV5-1
D gene: TRBD1
clone size: .
J gene: TRBJ2-5
CDR3 DNA: TGCGCCAGCAGCCTAAGCTGGACAGGAGAGACCCAGTACTTC
CDR3 protein: CASSLSWTGETQYF

V gene: TRBV7-2
D gene: .
clone size: .
J gene: TRBJ1-1
CDR3 DNA: TGTGCCAGCAGCTTAGACGGTCCCACTGAAGCTTTCTTT
CDR3 protein: CASSLDGPTEAFF

V gene: TRBV10-2
D gene: .
clone size: few
J gene: TRBJ1-4
CDR3 DNA: TGCGCCAGCAGTGAGAGTGGATCCCTATATGAAAAACTGTTTTTT
CDR3 protein: CASSESGSLYEKLFF

V gene: TRBV27
D gene: .
clone size: .
J gene: TRBJ2-2
CDR3 DNA: TGTGCCAGCAGCACAAGTCTTACGAACACCGGGGAGCTGTTTTTT
CDR3 protein: CASSTSLTNTGELFF